Presented here are 16 T cell receptor beta chains from one specimen sequenced in a study of blood T cell repertoires in COVID-19. Data came from immunoSEQ multiplex PCR; TCRdb stores just in-frame clones and leaves some out. Of roughly 100,000 clones in the sample, 70% to 90% are singletons; the top ten hold around 3.1%. The sequenced sample was peripheral blood. The receptors come from a man aged 50 to 60 in a cohort sampled during active COVID-19.

This chain connects TRBV2 to TRBJ1-5; 7 bases agree with TRBD1. Germline CDR1 and CDR2: SNHLY and FYNNEI. With 4 bases clipped from V and 3 bases from J, the junction kept 3 bases outside the gene matches. This CDR3 has 14 amino acids. CDR3 sequence reads: CASSGGGDNQPQHF. The CDR3 DNA sequence: TGTGCCAGCAGTGGAGGGGGCGACAATCAGCCCCAGCATTTT.

The gene calls are TRBV5-4 and TRBJ2-5; 14 bases line up with TRBD2. V shed 5 bases and J 1 base; nucleotides not matched to a gene: 7. Germline CDR1 is SGHNT and CDR2 is YYREEE (reference sequence). This CDR3 has 17 residues. DNA of the CDR3: TGTGCCAGCAGACGGGGACTAGCGGGGGAGTTCCAAGAGACCCAGTACTTC. This encodes CASRRGLAGEFQETQYF.

V is TRBV7-8 and J is TRBJ2-7; D gene ambiguous. Germline V CDR1 and CDR2: SGHVS, FQNEAQ. V was trimmed by 3 bases and J by 0 bases, leaving 9 bases between them. The CDR3 runs 14 residues. The CDR3 bases are TGTGCCAGCAGCTTCGAGCTGAGCTCCTACGAGCAGTACTTC. Protein sequence: CASSFELSSYEQYF.

The chain uses TRBV2 and TRBJ1-3; 7 nucleotides align to TRBD1. This CDR3 region has 15 residues. Germline V gene sequence: CDR1 SNHLY, CDR2 FYNNEI. With V trimmed by 4 bases and J by 0 bases, 3 bases remained unmatched. CDR3 coding DNA: TGTGCCAGCAGTGGGGACAGTGTCTCTGGAAACACCATATATTTT. Translating gives CASSGDSVSGNTIYF.

The chain joins TRBV25-1 to TRBJ1-2, with D unclear. Between the trimmed V and J ends, which lost 2 bases and 5 bases, there was a span of 12 bases. The CDR3 is 14 amino acids. Germline assignment: CDR1 MGHDK and CDR2 SYGVNS. The CDR3 DNA reads TGTGCCAGCAGTGAAGGCGGCAGCCGTTATGGCTACACCTTC. It encodes CASSEGGSRYGYTF.

The chain combines TRBV7-8 with TRBJ2-7, with D tentatively TRBD1 (5 bases). Germline V lookup: CDR1 SGHVS, CDR2 FQNEAQ. Deletions cut 2 bases from V and 6 bases from J, with 11 bases between. The CDR3 contains 13 residues. As DNA, the CDR3 is TGTGCCAGCAGCTTAAGGGCAGGGATCGAGCAGTACGTC. It translates to CASSLRAGIEQYV.

In DNA form, the CDR3 reads TGTGCCAGCTCATTGTCTGTCGGCACCGGGGAGCTGTTTTTT. Translating it yields CASSLSVGTGELFF. The chain recombines TRBV18 with TRBJ2-2; D is uncertain. Germline V gene lookup returns CDR1 KGHSH and CDR2 LQKENI. The V and J ends lost 5 bases and 4 bases respectively, with 11 bases between them. The CDR3 sequence is 14 residues long.

The chain is built from TRBV3-1 (or the pseudogene TRBV3-2) and TRBJ1-4; 7 positions match TRBD1. Germline CDR1 LGHDT, CDR2 YNNKEL (reference sequence). V lost 4 bases and J lost 4; bases outside the gene matches: 9. CDR3 length: 16 residues. CDR3 amino acids: CASSPFGQAINEKLFF. The CDR3 nucleotides are TGTGCCAGCAGCCCCTTCGGACAGGCAATTAATGAAAAACTGTTTTTT.

The chain recombines TRBV6-1 with TRBJ2-7; 7 bases are shared with TRBD1. Germline CDR1 reads MNHNS; CDR2 reads SASEGT. CDR3 length equals 13 residues. The V gene end was trimmed by 3 bases and the J gene end by 2 bases; junction bases not matched to a gene: 1. As DNA, the CDR3 is TGTGCCAGCAGTGAGGGGACAGCCTACGAGCAGTACTTC. Protein: CASSEGTAYEQYF.

The chain carries TRBV13 and TRBJ2-7, with TRBD2 matching over 8 bases. CDR1 and CDR2 (germline): PRHDT, FYEKMQ (reference sequence). This CDR3 is 16 amino acids long. V shed 0 bases, J shed 3 bases, and the junction held 7 bases outside the gene matches. The CDR3 loop is CASSLGREGQDYEQYF. CDR3 coding DNA: TGTGCCAGCAGCTTAGGCCGGGAGGGACAAGACTACGAGCAGTACTTC.

The sample holds one count of this clone. The rearrangement uses TRBV7-3 and TRBJ2-1; D remains ambiguous. The germline CDR1 and CDR2 sequences are SGHTA and FQGTGA. The CDR3 consists of 14 residues. Between the trimmed V and J ends, which lost 2 bases and 3 bases, there was a span of 8 bases. Here the CDR3 reads CASSLGGFYNEQFF. Here the CDR3 DNA reads TGTGCCAGCAGCTTAGGCGGATTCTACAATGAGCAGTTCTTC. Together with reference TRBV7-3 and TRBJ2-1, the CDR3 gives the full variable domain: GAGVSQTPSNKVTEKGKYVELRCDPISGHTALYWYRQSLGQGPEFLIYFQGTGAADDSGLPNDRFFAVRPEGSVSTLKIQRTERGDSAVYLCASSLGGFYNEQFFGPGTRLTVL.

The rearrangement uses TRBV24-1 and TRBJ1-2, with a tentative D call TRBD1 (6 bases). Trimming stripped 4 bases from V and 9 bases from J, with 14 bases between. Per the germline V gene, CDR1 is KGHDR and CDR2 is SFDVKD. This CDR3 has 13 residues. The CDR3 is CATSDPTGVRYTF. CDR3 coding DNA: TGTGCCACCAGTGACCCGACAGGAGTTCGCTACACCTTC.

This sequence joins TRBV19 and TRBJ1-2; TRBD1 aligns across 8 bases. V trimming: 4 bases; J trimming: 6 bases; junction bases outside the gene matches: 10. CDR1 and CDR2 (germline): LNHDA, SQIVND (reference sequence). CDR3 length equals 15 residues. As DNA, the CDR3 is TGTGCCAGTAGTAAAGGACAGGGTTTATGGGATGGCTACACCTTC. This sequence encodes CASSKGQGLWDGYTF.

V is TRBV28 and J is TRBJ1-2; D is unresolved. The V end lost 4 bases, the J end lost 7 bases, and 10 bases lay between the germline ends. The CDR3 is 12 residues long. Germline CDR1 MDHEN, CDR2 SYDVKM. The CDR3 nucleotides are TGTGCCAGCAGTTCTCGCGTTCGTGGCTACACCTTC. It encodes CASSSRVRGYTF.

The chain joins TRBV10-3 to TRBJ1-5; the match to TRBD1 covers 8 bases. CDR3 length: 15 residues. Unmatched junction bases numbered 5, after V lost 0 bases and J lost 7 bases. In germline, CDR1 is ENHRY, CDR2 SYGVKD. The CDR3 protein is CAISESQGAGQPQHF. The CDR3 DNA sequence: TGTGCCATCAGTGAGTCCCAGGGGGCTGGGCAGCCCCAGCATTTT.

The CDR3 is CASSLRTGFGANVLTF. In DNA form, the CDR3 reads TGTGCCAGCAGCCTGCGGACAGGGTTCGGGGCCAACGTCCTGACTTTC. The genes are TRBV7-8 and TRBJ2-6; 8 bases are shared with TRBD1. J gave up 4 bases and V 5 bases, and 7 bases lay outside the gene matches. Germline V gives CDR1 SGHVS, CDR2 FQNEAQ. The CDR3 spans 16 residues.